Below, 4 T cell receptor beta chains from the same sample are listed, as sequenced in a study of blood T cell repertoires in COVID-19. Some clones are missing from TCRdb's copy, which holds only in-frame ones; the method was immunoSEQ multiplex PCR. Of 85,000 to 100,000 clones listed, approximately 90% are singletons. The sample comprised peripheral blood. The source of these receptors is a man aged 60-69 years with acute or convalescent COVID-19.

The chain has TRBV5-1 and TRBJ1-1; weak D call: TRBD1 (5 bases). V was trimmed by 0 bases and J by 5 bases, leaving 20 bases between them. CDR1 and CDR2 (germline): SGHRS, YFSETQ. The CDR3 is 17 amino acids. This CDR3 is CASSLVEGTPFGTEAFF. Written as DNA, the CDR3 is TGCGCCAGCAGCTTGGTAGAAGGGACTCCCTTTGGGACTGAAGCTTTCTTT.

The table lists this clone with a count of one. The chain joins TRBV5-4 to TRBJ1-2, with 7 bases lining up with TRBD1. With V trimmed by 6 bases and J by 2 bases, 10 bases remained unmatched. This CDR3 spans 15 amino acids. The V gene's germline CDR1 is SGHNT and CDR2 YYREEE (reference sequence). This chain's CDR3 is CASTKKTGENYGYTF. The CDR3 DNA reads TGTGCCAGCACAAAAAAAACAGGGGAGAACTATGGCTACACCTTC.

V gene TRBV7-9 combines with J gene TRBJ1-2, with 8 bases that match TRBD1. Unmatched junction bases numbered 14, after V lost 0 bases and J lost 8 bases. This CDR3 comprises 17 residues. Germline assignment: CDR1 SEHNR and CDR2 FQNEAQ (reference sequence). The CDR3 is CASSLASGPTGARGYTF. CDR3 DNA: TGTGCCAGCAGCTTAGCGTCGGGTCCGACAGGGGCCCGCGGCTACACCTTC.

The chain recombines TRBV6-5 with TRBJ2-7, with D possibly TRBD2 on 6 matching bases. The V end was cut by 5 bases, the J end by 4 bases, with 15 bases between. This CDR3 comprises 14 residues. Germline CDR1 MNHEY, CDR2 SVGAGI. CDR3 DNA: TGTGCCAGCAGTCCCGGGGAGGCAGGATACGAGCAGTACGTC. Amino acid sequence: CASSPGEAGYEQYV.